The 20 T cell receptor beta chains reported below all come from one sample, sequenced in a study of CD8 T cells in Susac syndrome. With random hexamers, reverse transcription was performed on 0.5 to 1 ug of RNA. MiXCR was run by TCRdb on the immunoSEQ multiplex PCR reads, yielding one entry per CDR3 protein. The sample has around 160,000 distinct CDR3 sequences, 93% seen once. Material for sequencing was CD4+ T cells from PBMCs. Receptors originate from a human donor in good health.

The chain couples TRBV5-1 to TRBJ2-7; 12 nucleotides align to TRBD1. Germline assignment: CDR1 SGHRS and CDR2 YFSETQ. The J segment lost 6 bases and the V segment lost 5 bases, leaving 9 bases of the junction unmatched. The CDR3 covers 15 residues. The CDR3 DNA sequence: TGCGCCAGCAGATTGCCGGGACAGGGGGCGGGCGAGCAGTACTTC. Amino acid sequence: CASRLPGQGAGEQYF. The variable domain in full, with the rest retrieved from reference TRBV5-1 and TRBJ2-7, is KAGVTQTPRYLIKTRGQQVTLSCSPISGHRSVSWYQQTPGQGLQFLFEYFSETQRNKGNFPGRFSGRQFSNSRSEMNVSTLELGDSALYLCASRLPGQGAGEQYFGPGTRLTVT.

The chain has TRBV5-1 and TRBJ1-4; no firm D call. Germline V gene data show CDR1 as SGHRS and CDR2 as YFSETQ. This CDR3 is 15 amino acids long. V dropped 0 bases and J dropped 4 bases, with 10 bases sitting between them. In DNA, the CDR3 is TGCGCCAGCAGCTTGGCCGGCGTATTTAATGAAAAACTGTTTTTT. Translated, it gives CASSLAGVFNEKLFF.

The chain joins TRBV5-1 to TRBJ2-2; D ambiguous. Germline values: CDR1 SGHRS, CDR2 YFSETQ. The V and J ends lost 6 bases and 8 bases respectively, with 17 bases between them. This CDR3 is 14 amino acids long. CDR3 loop: CASTLASASGELFF. CDR3 in DNA: TGCGCCAGCACCCTCGCCAGTGCGTCGGGGGAGCTGTTTTTT.

The V and J genes are TRBV20-1 and TRBJ2-7, with D possibly being TRBD1 (6 bases). Germline CDR1 is DFQATT and CDR2 is SNEGSKA (reference sequence). Deletions cut 3 bases from V and 5 bases from J, with 11 bases between. The CDR3 sequence is 12 residues long. Here the CDR3 DNA reads TGCAGTGCTAGCAGGGGAGTTAACGAGCAGTACTTC. Residues: CSASRGVNEQYF.

The rearrangement links TRBV4-2 to TRBJ2-3; weak D call: TRBD1 (6 bases). Germline assignment: CDR1 LGHNA and CDR2 YNFKEQ. CDR3 length equals 16 residues. Trimming removed 0 bases at V and 8 bases at J, with 18 bases between. The CDR3 DNA sequence: TGTGCCAGCAGCCAAGATACTGGGGGCCGCAGTGGTACGCAGTATTTT. Protein product: CASSQDTGGRSGTQYF.

The chain carries TRBV5-1 and TRBJ2-7; unclear D gene. Trimming shortened V by 4 bases and J by 2 bases, and 10 bases separated the two germline ends. This CDR3 contains 13 residues. Germline-derived CDR1 and CDR2 are SGHRS and YFSETQ. The CDR3 reads CASSKEWTYEQYF. In DNA form, the CDR3 reads TGCGCCAGCAGCAAGGAGTGGACCTACGAGCAGTACTTC.

The rearrangement links TRBV5-1 to TRBJ2-3; tentatively, D is TRBD2 (6 bases). Per the germline V gene, CDR1 is SGHRS and CDR2 is YFSETQ. CDR3 length: 14 amino acids. V lost 4 bases to trimming and J lost 4 bases, with 13 bases between them. CDR3 region: CASSGSLASDTQYF. CDR3 DNA: TGCGCCAGCAGCGGCTCGCTAGCGTCAGATACGCAGTATTTT. Using reference TRBV5-1 and TRBJ2-3 for the parts outside the CDR3, the full variable domain is KAGVTQTPRYLIKTRGQQVTLSCSPISGHRSVSWYQQTPGQGLQFLFEYFSETQRNKGNFPGRFSGRQFSNSRSEMNVSTLELGDSALYLCASSGSLASDTQYFGPGTRLTVL.

The chain uses TRBV12-3 or TRBV12-4 and TRBJ2-7, with D maybe TRBD1 (6 bases). The CDR3 runs to 14 residues. Deletions cut 7 bases from V and 0 bases from J, with 13 bases between. In nucleotides, the CDR3 is TGTGCCAGCACTCAGGACAGCTACTCCTACGAGCAGTACTTC. Translation gives CASTQDSYSYEQYF.

V and J are TRBV9 and TRBJ1-6, with 8 bases identical to TRBD1. The CDR3 contains 14 residues. The germline V gene encodes CDR1 SGDLS and CDR2 YYNGEE. After removal of 4 bases from V and 10 bases from J, the junction contained 7 bases not matched to a gene. The DNA for the CDR3 is TGTGCCAGCAGCCTATGGGACAGGCTATCACCCCTCCACTTT. Translating gives CASSLWDRLSPLHF. Drawing the rest from reference TRBV9 and TRBJ1-6, the complete variable domain is DSGVTQTPKHLITATGQRVTLRCSPRSGDLSVYWYQQSLDQGLQFLIQYYNGEERAKGNILERFSAQQFPDLHSELNLSSLELGDSALYFCASSLWDRLSPLHFGNGTRLTVT.

This rearrangement joins TRBV5-1 to TRBJ1-1; D gene ambiguous. The CDR3 is 13 residues long. CDR1 is SGHRS, CDR2 YFSETQ, per germline. The V and J ends lost 5 bases and 4 bases respectively, with 12 bases between them. DNA for the CDR3: TGCGCCAGCAGAGTTGCGGGGAGCACTGAAGCTTTCTTT. Amino acids: CASRVAGSTEAFF.

The chain has TRBV6-2 or TRBV6-3 and TRBJ2-2, with D possibly TRBD2 on 5 matching bases. This CDR3 has 13 residues. V lost 2 bases and J 5 bases, leaving 6 bases between the germline ends. Germline V gene data show CDR1 as MNHEY and CDR2 as SVGEGT. CDR3 residues: CASSYERTGELFF. The CDR3 nucleotides read TGTGCCAGCAGTTACGAGCGGACCGGGGAGCTGTTTTTT.

The chain is built from TRBV2 and TRBJ1-2, with D uncertain. Trimming shortened V by 4 bases and J by 0 bases, and 18 bases separated the two germline ends. Germline V lookup: CDR1 SNHLY, CDR2 FYNNEI. The CDR3 has 17 amino acids. Written as DNA, the CDR3 is TGTGCCAGCAGTGCCACGATATACAAACCTACTAACTATGGCTACACCTTC. Amino acids: CASSATIYKPTNYGYTF. The full variable domain, rest sourced from reference TRBV2 and TRBJ1-2, is EPEVTQTPSHQVTQMGQEVILRCVPISNHLYFYWYRQILGQKVEFLVSFYNNEISEKSEIFDDQFSVERPDGSNFTLKIRSTKLEDSAMYFCASSATIYKPTNYGYTFGSGTRLTVV.

This chain joins TRBV5-1 and TRBJ2-7; D is tentatively TRBD1 or TRBD2 (6 bases each). Trimming stripped 0 bases from V and 10 bases from J, with 8 bases between. Germline CDR1 SGHRS, CDR2 YFSETQ. This CDR3 spans 11 amino acids. CDR3 in amino acids: CASSLEGGQYF. The CDR3 DNA is TGCGCCAGCAGCTTGGAGGGGGGTCAGTACTTC.

The chain couples TRBV11-2 to TRBJ2-7, with 7 bases matching TRBD2. This CDR3 has 13 amino acids. V trimming: 5 bases; J trimming: 2 bases; junction bases outside the gene matches: 3. The germline V gene encodes CDR1 SGHAT and CDR2 FQNNGV. This CDR3 reads CASSVGLAYEQYF. The CDR3 DNA is TGTGCCAGCAGCGTAGGACTAGCCTACGAGCAGTACTTC.

V usage is TRBV13 and J usage is TRBJ2-6; D call uncertain. The ends were cut back, 5 bases at V and 0 bases at J, with 8 bases in the middle. Germline V lookup: CDR1 PRHDT, CDR2 FYEKMQ (reference sequence). CDR3 length: 15 amino acids. The CDR3 DNA reads as TGTGCCAGCAGCCGGTGGAGCTCTGGGGCCAACGTCCTGACTTTC. This sequence encodes CASSRWSSGANVLTF.

This chain uses TRBV3-1 with TRBJ2-1, with TRBD2 matching over 8 bases. Germline CDR1 is LGHDT and CDR2 is YNNKEL (reference sequence). CDR3 size: 15 residues. The ends lost 1 base at V and 6 bases at J; junction bases unmatched: 5. CDR3 amino acids: CASSQGGLVFNEQFF. In DNA, the CDR3 is TGTGCCAGCAGCCAAGGGGGACTAGTCTTCAATGAGCAGTTCTTC.

The chain uses TRBV6-5 and TRBJ2-7; no reliable D call. The V end was cut by 7 bases, the J end by 9 bases, with 25 bases between. This CDR3 has 15 residues. Germline CDR1 MNHEY, CDR2 SVGAGI. In nucleotides, the CDR3 is TGTGCCAGCAAAAACCGGGCCTTCGCTTCAGAAATGCAGTACTTC. Protein sequence: CASKNRAFASEMQYF.

The chain combines TRBV12-3 or TRBV12-4 with TRBJ2-6; tentatively, D is TRBD1 (6 bases). The CDR3 is 15 amino acids. V was pared by 7 bases and J by 2 bases, with 12 bases between. The CDR3 spells CASTLGGAGANVLTF. The CDR3 DNA sequence: TGTGCCAGCACCTTAGGGGGAGCTGGGGCCAACGTCCTGACTTTC.

The chain carries TRBV11-3 and TRBJ2-7; a possible D gene is TRBD1 (6 bases). V was clipped by 11 bases and J by 7 bases, with 18 bases between them. CDR1 and CDR2 (germline): SGHNT, YENEEA. This CDR3 region has 12 residues. CDR3 residues: CASGQGRGEQYF. CDR3 sequence (DNA): TGTGCCTCGGGGCAGGGCAGGGGAGAGCAGTACTTC.

The chain uses TRBV29-1 and TRBJ1-5, with 9 nucleotides matching TRBD1. With V trimmed by 6 bases and J by 6 bases, 6 bases remained unmatched. Germline lookup yields CDR1 SQVTM and CDR2 ANQGSEA. The CDR3 length is 13 residues. The CDR3 coding sequence is TGCAGCGTCGCAACAGGGGGCGGTCAGCCCCAGCATTTT. Protein sequence: CSVATGGGQPQHF.